The 30 T cell receptor beta chains below were found in one sample sequenced in a study of control samples from healthy donors and cancer patients (dated by TCRdb to about 2020). The library relied on the immunoSEQ multiplex PCR assay. Drawn from immuneACCESS, this table holds only the in-frame rearrangements with V and J called that TCRdb kept. Clones are partly lost; checked studies trace under half to an unresolved V gene and leave the rest unexplained. The sample has around 130,000 clones on record, around 87% of them singletons. The ten largest clones represent 9.5% to 13% of the sample. The sample was blood. The receptor set was obtained from a man aged 25 to 40 in good health.

The chain's CDR3 is CASSWDRGTNEQFF. In nucleotides, the CDR3 is TGTGCCAGCAGTTGGGACAGGGGGACCAATGAGCAGTTCTTC. V is TRBV6-2 or TRBV6-3 and J is TRBJ2-1; 11 positions match TRBD1. There are 14 residues in the CDR3. Losses at the gene ends were 4 bases for V and 6 bases for J; bases not matched to a gene: 2. Germline loops: CDR1 MNHEY, CDR2 SVGEGT.

The gene calls are TRBV4-1 and TRBJ1-5; 7 bases fit TRBD1. V was clipped by 2 bases and J by 5 bases; unmatched bases: 9. Per the germline V gene, CDR1 is MGHRA and CDR2 is YSYEKL. This CDR3 contains 16 residues. The CDR3, as DNA: TGCGCCAGCAGCCAATTTTCAGGGGGGGACTATCAGCCCCAGCATTTT. Translation gives CASSQFSGGDYQPQHF.

V usage is TRBV15 and J usage is TRBJ2-5, with D perhaps being TRBD1 or TRBD2 (5 bases each). The CDR3 is made up of 15 amino acids. The V and J ends lost 3 bases and 2 bases respectively, with 13 bases between them. CDR1 is LNHNV, CDR2 YYDKDF, per germline (reference sequence). CDR3 in amino acids: CATSRGTDPQETQYF. The CDR3 DNA reads as TGTGCCACCAGCAGGGGGACCGATCCACAAGAGACCCAGTACTTC.

The rearrangement links TRBV4-1 to TRBJ1-5; D is possibly TRBD1 (6 bases). V gave up 4 bases and J gave up 6 bases, with 22 bases separating them. Germline CDR1 and CDR2: MGHRA and YSYEKL. This CDR3 contains 17 residues. The CDR3 spells CASSLDPGLGQSQPQHF. CDR3 DNA sequence: TGCGCCAGCAGCCTCGATCCGGGGCTCGGACAGAGTCAGCCCCAGCATTTT.

The rearrangement joins TRBV6-5 to TRBJ1-2; 7 nucleotides align to TRBD1. The ends lost 6 bases at V and 7 bases at J; junction bases unmatched: 8. Germline values: CDR1 MNHEY, CDR2 SVGAGI. CDR3 size: 13 residues. CDR3 sequence reads: CASSLTGIGGYTF. In DNA form, the CDR3 reads TGTGCCAGCAGCCTGACAGGGATCGGTGGCTACACCTTC.

The chain is built from TRBV7-6 and TRBJ2-2; 7 bases align to TRBD2. With V trimmed by 2 bases and J by 5 bases, 8 bases remained unmatched. The germline V gene has CDR1 SGHVS and CDR2 FNYEAQ. The CDR3 loop spans 16 amino acids. CDR3 sequence (DNA): TGTGCCAGCAGCTTATGGCCCCAGGGAGGGACCGGGGAGCTGTTTTTT. Residues: CASSLWPQGGTGELFF.

This rearrangement joins TRBV6-1 to TRBJ2-7, with TRBD2 matching 8 bases. CDR1 and CDR2 from the germline V gene are MNHNS and SASEGT. The trim removed 1 base at V and 7 bases at J, leaving 3 bases unmatched. The CDR3 is 13 amino acids. For the CDR3, the DNA is TGTGCCAGCAGTGAAGATATAGCGGGGGAGCAGTACTTC. It specifies CASSEDIAGEQYF.

This clone has just one count. The rearrangement links TRBV6-5 to TRBJ2-5; D is perhaps TRBD1 (5 bases). V was shortened by 6 bases and J by 5 bases, with 13 bases between the two germline ends. Germline CDR1 MNHEY, CDR2 SVGAGI. CDR3 size: 13 residues. DNA of the CDR3: TGTGCCAGCAGGGTCAGGGTGAGGGAGACCCAGTACTTC. This gives the protein CASRVRVRETQYF.

V usage is TRBV10-2 and J usage is TRBJ1-1, with D tentatively TRBD1 (6 bases). The CDR3 has 14 residues. Trimming removed 6 bases from V and 4 bases from J, with 15 bases in between. Germline lookup yields CDR1 WSHSY and CDR2 SAAADI. The CDR3 here is CASREGGPRTEAFF. The CDR3 DNA follows: TGCGCCAGCAGGGAGGGGGGGCCCCGCACTGAAGCTTTCTTT.

The V gene is TRBV19, the J gene TRBJ1-6; TRBD1 might be the D (5 bases). The CDR3 loop spans 15 amino acids. The V end was cut by 4 bases, the J end by 6 bases, with 13 bases between. Germline V gives CDR1 LNHDA, CDR2 SQIVND (reference sequence). In DNA form, the CDR3 reads TGTGCCAGTAGTACTGCAGGGAGGATTAATTCACCCCTCCACTTT. Encoded protein: CASSTAGRINSPLHF.

The chain recombines TRBV10-3 with TRBJ1-2; a possible D gene is TRBD1 (5 bases). The CDR3 is made up of 15 amino acids. V dropped 0 bases and J dropped 2 bases, with 10 bases sitting between them. Germline CDR1 and CDR2: ENHRY and SYGVKD. CDR3 residues: CAISESGRSNYGYTF. DNA for the CDR3: TGTGCCATCAGTGAGTCGGGGCGGTCAAACTATGGCTACACCTTC.

This chain uses TRBV30 with TRBJ2-5; possibly TRBD2 for D (6 bases). Germline loops: CDR1 GTSNPN, CDR2 SVGIG (reference sequence). CDR3 length: 14 residues. V lost 2 bases to trimming and J lost 3 bases, with 13 bases between them. CDR3 in DNA: TGTGCCTGGAGTCGACTAGTGGGGGAAGAGACCCAGTACTTC. It translates to CAWSRLVGEETQYF.

The chain couples TRBV6-5 to TRBJ2-1; 12 positions agree with TRBD2. CDR1 is MNHEY, CDR2 SVGAGI, per germline. The CDR3 has 15 residues. Trimming removed 2 bases from V and 8 bases from J; junction bases left unmatched: 4. Here the CDR3 reads CASSYGLAGGHEQFF. The CDR3, as DNA: TGTGCCAGCAGTTACGGGCTAGCGGGGGGGCATGAGCAGTTCTTC.

This chain connects TRBV3-1 (or the pseudogene TRBV3-2) to TRBJ2-7; D ambiguous. The germline gives CDR1 LGHDT, CDR2 YNNKEL (reference sequence). This CDR3 comprises 15 residues. V was cut by 1 base and J by 0 bases, with 10 bases left in between. The DNA of the CDR3 is TGTGCCAGCAGCCAAGCGCAGGCTTTCTCCTACGAGCAGTACTTC. As protein: CASSQAQAFSYEQYF.

The chain couples TRBV29-1 to TRBJ2-2; a possible D gene is TRBD2 (6 bases). Germline V gene data show CDR1 as SQVTM and CDR2 as ANQGSEA. Trimming cost V 1 base and J 6 bases, with 15 bases left between them. This CDR3 has 15 amino acids. The CDR3 reads CSVEGDFGRAGELFF. The CDR3 coding sequence is TGCAGCGTTGAAGGGGACTTTGGTCGGGCCGGGGAGCTGTTTTTT.

V gene TRBV6-6 combines with J gene TRBJ1-1; 8 bases map to TRBD1. The J segment lost 3 bases and the V segment lost 2 bases, leaving 8 bases of the junction unmatched. The CDR3 has 16 residues. The V gene's germline CDR1 is MNHNY and CDR2 SVGAGI (reference sequence). The DNA of the CDR3 is TGTGCCAGCAGTTACGGACAGGGACTGTTCGACACTGAAGCTTTCTTT. It yields the protein CASSYGQGLFDTEAFF.

J is TRBJ1-4 and V is TRBV5-8; D not certain. Germline V gives CDR1 SGHTS, CDR2 YDEGEE. CDR3 length: 12 residues. V lost 2 bases to trimming and J lost 8 bases, with 7 bases between them. CDR3 in amino acids: CASSLDGEKLFF. The CDR3 region has the DNA TGTGCCAGCAGCTTAGATGGAGAAAAACTGTTTTTT.

V is TRBV6-1 and J is TRBJ1-6; D is ambiguous. CDR3 length: 16 amino acids. With 2 bases removed from V and 5 bases from J, the gap between germline ends came to 13 bases. Germline V CDR1 and CDR2: MNHNS, SASEGT. The CDR3 loop reads CASSESTGRHNSPLHF. As DNA, the CDR3 is TGTGCCAGCAGTGAAAGTACCGGGCGGCATAATTCACCCCTCCACTTT.

This chain links TRBV5-8 with TRBJ1-2; a weak D match, TRBD1 (5 bases). This CDR3 is 16 amino acids long. CDR1 is SGHTS and CDR2 is YDEGEE in the germline V gene. V lost 5 bases and J 1 base, leaving 18 bases between the germline ends. CDR3 protein: CASRVNRDGLNYGYTF. CDR3 coding DNA: TGTGCCAGCAGGGTGAATCGGGACGGACTTAACTATGGCTACACCTTC.

The CDR3 DNA follows: TGTGCCAGCAGTGAAGCGCTAGGGGTGGACAATGAGCAGTTCTTC. This sequence encodes CASSEALGVDNEQFF. The chain carries TRBV6-1 and TRBJ2-1, with D perhaps matching TRBD1 (5 bases). V lost 0 bases and J lost 5, with 11 bases in between. The CDR3 contains 15 residues. The germline V gene encodes CDR1 MNHNS and CDR2 SASEGT.

This clone was detected once. The V and J genes are TRBV7-8 and TRBJ1-4, with D possibly matching TRBD1 (5 bases). The CDR3 sequence is 14 residues long. Trimming removed 1 base at V and 8 bases at J, with 11 bases between. Germline CDR1 is SGHVS and CDR2 is FQNEAQ. This chain's CDR3 is CASSLGQGGEKLFF. For the CDR3, the DNA is TGTGCCAGCAGCTTAGGCCAGGGAGGAGAAAAACTGTTTTTT.

The chain links TRBV19 to TRBJ1-5; D is uncertain. Germline V gene sequence: CDR1 LNHDA, CDR2 SQIVND (reference sequence). V was cut by 3 bases and J by 0 bases, with 15 bases left in between. CDR3 length equals 17 residues. The CDR3 protein is CASSIATTTYSNQPQHF. The CDR3 bases are TGTGCCAGTAGTATTGCCACAACAACTTATAGCAATCAGCCCCAGCATTTT.

Details on this clone: Other DNA sequences of this sample code for an identical CDR3. The V call is TRBV2, the J call TRBJ1-5; D gene uncertain. V dropped 4 bases and J dropped 3 bases, with 7 bases sitting between them. This CDR3 has 13 residues. CDR1 and CDR2 (germline): SNHLY, FYNNEI. CDR3: CASSGQYNQPQHF. CDR3 nucleotide sequence: TGTGCCAGCAGTGGGCAGTACAATCAGCCCCAGCATTTT.

This clone was detected once. This chain joins TRBV5-4 and TRBJ1-6; no definite D call. This CDR3 contains 16 residues. The V gene lost 1 base and the J gene lost 5 bases, with 13 bases spanning the gap. Germline lookup yields CDR1 SGHNT and CDR2 YYREEE (reference sequence). This chain's CDR3 is CASSLRVGHNNSPLHF. DNA of the CDR3: TGTGCCAGCAGCTTGAGAGTCGGCCATAATAATTCACCCCTCCACTTT. The full variable domain, rest sourced from reference TRBV5-4 and TRBJ1-6, is ETGVTQSPTHLIKTRGQQVTLRCSSQSGHNTVSWYQQALGQGPQFIFQYYREEENGRGNFPPRFSGLQFPNYSSELNVNALELDDSALYLCASSLRVGHNNSPLHFGNGTRLTVT.

The genes are TRBV16 and TRBJ1-1; tentatively, D is TRBD1 (5 bases). From germline, CDR1 is KGHSY and CDR2 FQNENV. The CDR3 is 14 residues long. The V end was cut by 4 bases, the J end by 5 bases, with 14 bases between. CDR3 sequence: CASSPYGGKTEAFF. The CDR3 region has the DNA TGTGCCAGCAGCCCGTACGGGGGGAAGACTGAAGCTTTCTTT.

Worth noting for this clone: The same CDR3 also results from other DNA sequences found in this sample. This chain joins TRBV12-3 or TRBV12-4 and TRBJ1-1, with D unresolved. Trimming removed 5 bases at V and 2 bases at J, with 6 bases between. The CDR3 is made up of 12 amino acids. CDR3 DNA: TGTGCCAGCAGTACCCTCAACACTGAAGCTTTCTTT. Translated: CASSTLNTEAFF.

In this sample, this clone turned up a few times. The same CDR3 also results from other DNA sequences found in this sample. The V and J genes are TRBV13 and TRBJ1-1, with no clear D. The CDR3 has 13 residues. CDR1 is PRHDT and CDR2 is FYEKMQ in the germline V gene (reference sequence). The V end lost 2 bases, the J end lost 1 base, and 5 bases lay between the germline ends. The chain's CDR3 is CASSLRPNTEAFF. The CDR3 DNA sequence: TGTGCCAGCAGCTTAAGACCGAACACTGAAGCTTTCTTT. Full variable domain (missing parts from reference TRBV13 and TRBJ1-1): AAGVIQSPRHLIKEKRETATLKCYPIPRHDTVYWYQQGPGQDPQFLISFYEKMQSDKGSIPDRFSAQQFSDYHSELNMSSLELGDSALYFCASSLRPNTEAFFGQGTRLTVV.

The gene calls are TRBV24-1 and TRBJ2-3, with unresolved D. Trimming stripped 4 bases from V and 2 bases from J, with 9 bases between. Germline-derived CDR1 and CDR2 are KGHDR and SFDVKD. The length of the CDR3 is 14 residues. CDR3 region: CATSELADTDTQYF. CDR3 coding DNA: TGTGCCACCAGTGAGCTGGCAGACACAGATACGCAGTATTTT.

This chain links TRBV5-1 with TRBJ1-4; D gene uncertain. The germline V gene encodes CDR1 SGHRS and CDR2 YFSETQ. The V end lost 3 bases, the J end lost 8 bases, and 11 bases lay between the germline ends. The CDR3 extends over 13 amino acids. The CDR3 sequence is CASSSLDGEKLFF. The CDR3 nucleotides are TGCGCCAGCAGCTCTCTCGACGGGGAAAAACTGTTTTTT.

The V call is TRBV7-2, the J call TRBJ1-4, with TRBD1 matching 7 bases. The CDR3 extends over 15 amino acids. Trimming cost V 3 bases and J 5 bases; bases outside gene matches: 6. Germline values: CDR1 SGHTA, CDR2 FQGNSA. The CDR3 loop is CASSLGQPSNEKLFF. The CDR3 DNA sequence: TGTGCCAGCAGCTTGGGACAGCCGAGCAATGAAAAACTGTTTTTT.